This entry is about one T cell receptor (beta chain). This sample was taken from a study of blood T cell repertoires in COVID-19. Original handling: Estimated nucleated cell counts came from reference gene primer amplification. Data came from immunoSEQ multiplex PCR; TCRdb stores just in-frame clones and leaves some out. Clonal size and the V and J genes are those of that table, whereas D and trimming came from the DNA. The sample lists some 300,000 clones; 85% to 90% were seen once. The clonotype was recovered from a woman aged 50 to 60 with COVID-19, enrolled during active disease. Sequenced sample: peripheral blood.

The CDR3 sequence: CARSFLAGVADNEQFF. In nucleotides, the CDR3 is TGTGCCAGAAGCTTTCTAGCGGGAGTGGCGGACAATGAGCAGTTCTTC. The chain combines TRBV5-3 with TRBJ2-1; TRBD2 aligns across 10 bases. TRBV5-3 is noted as an ORF with a role that remains uncertain. With 2 bases clipped from V and 5 bases from J, the junction kept 7 bases outside the gene matches. The CDR3 consists of 16 residues.